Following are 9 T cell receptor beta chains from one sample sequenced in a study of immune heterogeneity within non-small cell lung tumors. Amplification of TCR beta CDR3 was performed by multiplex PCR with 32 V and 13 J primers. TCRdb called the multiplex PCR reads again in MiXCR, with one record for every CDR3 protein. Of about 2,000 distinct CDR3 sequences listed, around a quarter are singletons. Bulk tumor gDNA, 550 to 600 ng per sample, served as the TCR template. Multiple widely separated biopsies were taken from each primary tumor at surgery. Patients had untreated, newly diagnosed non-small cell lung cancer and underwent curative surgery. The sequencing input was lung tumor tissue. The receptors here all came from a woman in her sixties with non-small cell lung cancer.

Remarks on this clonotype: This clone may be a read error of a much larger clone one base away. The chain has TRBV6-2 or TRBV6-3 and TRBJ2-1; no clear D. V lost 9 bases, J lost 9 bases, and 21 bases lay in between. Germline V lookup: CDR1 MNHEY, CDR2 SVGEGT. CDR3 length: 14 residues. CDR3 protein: CARSVSTGGIEQFF. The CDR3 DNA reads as TGTGCCAGAAGTGTATCGACCGGCGGCATTGAGCAGTTCTTC.

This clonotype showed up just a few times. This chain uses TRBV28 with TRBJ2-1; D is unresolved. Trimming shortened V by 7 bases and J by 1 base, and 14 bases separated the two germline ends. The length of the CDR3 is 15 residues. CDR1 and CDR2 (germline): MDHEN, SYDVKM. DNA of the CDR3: TGTGCCAGCAACCCTTTTGGCGGTTCCTACAATGAGCAGTTCTTC. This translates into CASNPFGGSYNEQFF. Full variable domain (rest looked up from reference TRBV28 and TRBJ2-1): DVKVTQSSRYLVKRTGEKVFLECVQDMDHENMFWYRQDPGLGLRLIYFSYDVKMKEKGDIPEGYSVSREKKERFSLILESASTNQTSMYLCASNPFGGSYNEQFFGPGTRLTVL.

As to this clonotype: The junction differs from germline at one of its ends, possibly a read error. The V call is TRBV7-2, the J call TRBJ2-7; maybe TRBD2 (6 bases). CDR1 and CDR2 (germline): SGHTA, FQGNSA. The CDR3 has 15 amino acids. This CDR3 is CGSSLIEGGNYEQYF. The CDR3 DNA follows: TGTGGCAGCAGCTTAATTGAAGGAGGGAACTACGAGCAGTACTTC.

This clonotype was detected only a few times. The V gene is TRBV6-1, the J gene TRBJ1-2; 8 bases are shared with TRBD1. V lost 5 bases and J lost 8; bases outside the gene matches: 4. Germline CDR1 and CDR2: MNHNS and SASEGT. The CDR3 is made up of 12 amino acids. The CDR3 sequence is CASSRQGRGYTF. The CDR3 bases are TGTGCCAGCAGTCGACAGGGGAGGGGCTACACCTTC.

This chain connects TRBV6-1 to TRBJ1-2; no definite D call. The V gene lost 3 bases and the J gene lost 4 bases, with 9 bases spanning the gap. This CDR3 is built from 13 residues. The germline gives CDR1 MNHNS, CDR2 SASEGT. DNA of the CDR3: TGTGCCAGCAGTGACTTGACGGGCTATGGCTACACCTTC. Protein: CASSDLTGYGYTF.

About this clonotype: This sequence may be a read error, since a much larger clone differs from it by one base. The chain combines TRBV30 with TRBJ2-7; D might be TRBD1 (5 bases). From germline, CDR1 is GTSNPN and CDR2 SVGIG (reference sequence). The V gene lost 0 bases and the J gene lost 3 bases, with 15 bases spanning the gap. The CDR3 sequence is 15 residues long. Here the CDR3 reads CAWSVGAGNFYEQYF. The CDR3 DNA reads TGTGCCTGGAGTGTAGGGGCAGGGAATTTCTACGAGCAGTACTTC.

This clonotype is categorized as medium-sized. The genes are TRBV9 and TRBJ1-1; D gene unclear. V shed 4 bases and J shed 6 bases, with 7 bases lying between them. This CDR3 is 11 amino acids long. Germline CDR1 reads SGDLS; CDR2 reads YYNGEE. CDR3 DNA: TGTGCCAGCAGCCCCCTTTCTGAAGCTTTCTTT. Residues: CASSPLSEAFF.

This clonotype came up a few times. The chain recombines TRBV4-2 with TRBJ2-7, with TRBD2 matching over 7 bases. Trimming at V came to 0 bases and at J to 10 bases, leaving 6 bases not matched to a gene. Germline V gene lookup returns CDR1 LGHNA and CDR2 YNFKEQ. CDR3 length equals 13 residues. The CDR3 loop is CASSQDSGRAQYF. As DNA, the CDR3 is TGTGCCAGCAGCCAAGATTCAGGGAGGGCCCAGTACTTC.

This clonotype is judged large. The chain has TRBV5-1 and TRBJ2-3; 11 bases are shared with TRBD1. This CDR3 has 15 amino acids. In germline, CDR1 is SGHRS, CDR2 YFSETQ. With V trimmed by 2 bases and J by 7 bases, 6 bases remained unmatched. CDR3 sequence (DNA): TGCGCCAGCAGCTTAAGGACAGGGGGCGCATATACGCAGTATTTT. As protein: CASSLRTGGAYTQYF.